This TCR beta chain came from a study of OX40 agonist ivuxolimab in advanced cancers. Study-wide background: Ivuxolimab, which is an agonistic anti-OX40 (CD134) antibody, was administered to the patients. Study-wide results and caveats: Average numbers of expanded clones were greater in CD8+ T cells than in CD4+. Antigen specificity remained undetermined for the expanded peripheral T cells.

As to this clone: Its antigen remains unknown. Additional DNA sequences in this sample encode the identical CDR3.

Assay used: immunoSEQ multiplex PCR; TCRdb lists only in-frame clones, some missing. The sample lists about 19,000 clones; around 83% were seen once. Trimming removed 3 bases from V and 4 bases from J; junction bases left unmatched: 2. From germline, CDR1 is SGHVS and CDR2 FNYEAQ. The CDR3 sequence is 15 residues long. The TCR originated in an adult with an advanced solid tumor such as melanoma, head and neck, liver or kidney cancer. The sequencing here drew on CD4+ or CD8+ T cells sorted from blood, taken in a trial of the OX40 agonist ivuxolimab. The chain has TRBV7-6 and TRBJ2-1; 11 nucleotides align to TRBD2. CDR3 bases: TGTGCCAGCAGCTTGGGACTAGCGGCTTACAATGAGCAGTTCTTC. This encodes CASSLGLAAYNEQFF.